The text below deals with one T cell receptor beta chain. This clone was detected once. What antigen it recognizes has not been identified. Base qualities were left out, and no much larger clone turns up one base away. Reading from cysteine to phenylalanine, the CDR3 counts 17 amino acids. CDR3 DNA is the only sequence kept; it has 51 bases, read in frame from the first base. Per the germline V gene, LGHNA is the CDR1 and YNFKEQ is the CDR2. Germline trimming amounts to 2 bases on V and 0 bases on J, with 4 as the count of junction bases outside the gene matches. Collaborating institutions collected whole blood in K2EDTA tubes following their own protocols. For TCRbeta analysis, collaborators shipped samples as frozen whole blood, isolated PBMCs, or DNA extracted from either of those sample types. TCRbeta CDR3 regions were amplified from genomic DNA by means of the immunoSEQ Assay, a bias-controlled multiplex PCR. The paper's processing steps were these. The number of nucleated cells in each sample was estimated by amplification of reference gene primers within the assay. Sequence reads were collapsed and filtered to measure the absolute abundance of every unique TCRbeta CDR3 rearrangement. For each sample, productive Simpson clonality was calculated as the square root of Simpson's diversity index over productive rearrangements. The table comes from immuneACCESS by way of TCRdb, which keeps in-frame sequences with V and J called. Part of the clones is missing from these tables; in studies checked, under half for an unresolved V gene and the rest for unknown reasons. V and J calls plus clone size are reproduced from that table; the DNA served to infer D and trimming. This sample lists 100,000 or so clones; around 90% were detected once. The ten largest account for roughly 2.2% of the sample.

This specimen comes from a study of blood T cell repertoires in COVID-19 (dated by TCRdb to 2020 to 2022). Regarding the complete study: Samples from collaborators originated in the United States, Italy and Spain and spanned both the acute and convalescent phases of COVID-19. Where HLA class I and class II types were available, the types were taken from metadata supplied by the sample provider, not from assay-based typing. Samples were obtained from the ongoing ImmuneRACE study (first 160 participants) and from 1,254 subjects provided by 6 global collaborators. The sample metadata nearly always contained a de-identified subject ID, COVID-19 status, age in years and sex. The dataset comprised deeply sampled blood TCRbeta repertoires from subjects exposed to, actively infected with, or recovered from COVID-19. A freely available public database, intended as a resource for researchers studying the immune response to SARS-CoV-2, is where the repertoires were released. The material from the prospective study consisted of cDNA or gDNA derived from T cells, B-cell-depleted T cells, or PBMCs.

Beyond this particular receptor, the publication reports: How much clinical and demographic metadata was included differed by source and by participant, and the metadata was provided uncurated.

The chain is assembled from TRBV4-2 and TRBJ2-5; 12 central nucleotides agree with TRBD2. The clonotype comes from a human donor with active COVID-19. The donor label of this sample is uncertain. Specimen: peripheral blood. CDR3 region: CASSQPTSGGYQETQYF. The DNA sequence follows: TGTGCCAGCAGCCAACCGACTAGCGGGGGTTACCAAGAGACCCAGTACTTC.